The present entry profiles one T cell receptor beta chain with its context. There are 14 residues in the CDR3. Germline V gives CDR1 SGHAT, CDR2 FQNNGV. V was trimmed by 1 base and J by 0 bases, leaving 5 bases between them. The data belong to a study of blood T cell repertoires in COVID-19. Study-level information: Specimens from acute and convalescent COVID-19 originated in the United States, Italy and Spain. PBMCs, B-cell-depleted T cells, or T cells provided the cDNA or gDNA that made up the material.

Study processing details: Amplification of reference gene primers provided the estimated nucleated cell counts. Produced via immunoSEQ multiplex PCR; TCRdb's table is partial and in-frame only. The D gene and trimming were derived from the DNA, and the V and J assignments and clone size from that table. The sample carries approximately 180,000 clones, around 90% recorded once. The gene calls are TRBV11-2 and TRBJ2-3; unclear D gene. This receptor was obtained from a woman aged 45-59 years with acute or convalescent COVID-19. Sample: peripheral blood. The CDR3 DNA reads as TGTGCCAGCAGCTTAGTCGGTAGCACAGATACGCAGTATTTT. This sequence encodes CASSLVGSTDTQYF.